This T cell receptor (beta chain) derives from a study of T-cell reconstitution after alpha-beta-depleted transplantation in children. TCRbeta library preparation incorporated unique molecular identifiers. In TCRdb, the PCR reads were re-called with MiXCR into one record per CDR3 protein. The table includes a few hundred thousand distinct CDR3 sequences, 10% detected once. Germline V gene sequence: CDR1 DFQATT, CDR2 SNEGSKA (reference sequence). The V end lost 6 bases, the J end lost 5 bases, and 7 bases lay between the germline ends. CDR3 size: 11 residues. This chain connects TRBV20-1 to TRBJ2-2; no firm D call. The clonotype originates from a human donor who donated a stem cell graft to a child with acute lymphoblastic leukemia. Sequencing used PBMCs from the stem cell graft donor, obtained from the stem cell graft. Written as DNA, the CDR3 is TGCAGTGCGGTGAAAACCGGGGAGCTGTTTTTT. Its protein product is CSAVKTGELFF.